This T cell receptor (beta chain) was profiled in a study of CD8 T cells in ankylosing spondylitis. The study, taken as a whole, reports: Both synovial fluid and blood in reactive arthritis had previously been reported to carry some motif variants. Reportedly, disease-linked clones are significantly enriched in ankylosing spondylitis patients' matched synovial fluid. A TCR beta motif made of fewer than ten highly homologous variants seemed typical of ankylosing spondylitis blood. As for the disease-linked clones, they showed a CD8+ phenotype and occurred at relatively low frequencies in peripheral blood.

TCR beta libraries were made by quantitative 5'-RACE with molecular barcodes. TCRdb re-derived calls from the 5' RACE reads in MiXCR, one entry per CDR3 protein. Of 750,000 to 850,000 distinct CDR3 sequences listed, around 11% were seen once; the top ten hold about 0.49%. The CDR3 loop spans 16 amino acids. Germline-derived CDR1 and CDR2 are SGHTA and FQGNSA. V dropped 2 bases and J dropped 9 bases, with 20 bases sitting between them. Turning to this clonotype: The antigen remains undetermined.

The chain links TRBV7-2 to TRBJ2-4; tentatively, D is TRBD1 (6 bases). The sample taken for sequencing was blood, either unsorted or a sorted T cell fraction (not recorded which). This TCR was sampled from a male donor with ankylosing spondylitis. CDR3 sequence: CASSLLAPGVSSIQYF. The CDR3 DNA follows: TGTGCCAGCAGCTTACTGGCTCCAGGGGTCTCGAGCATTCAGTACTTC. The full variable domain, its missing parts supplied by reference TRBV7-2 and TRBJ2-4, is GAGVSQSPSNKVTEKGKDVELRCDPISGHTALYWYRQSLGQGLEFLIYFQGNSAPDKSGLPSDRFSAERTGGSVSTLTIQRTQQEDSAVYLCASSLLAPGVSSIQYFGAGTRLSVL.